This TCR beta chain came from a study of T cell repertoires in cytomegalovirus infection. As for this clonotype: Possible read error: a much larger clone is one base away.

A single record per CDR3 protein comes from TCRdb applying MiXCR to the reads. The sample records about 400,000 distinct CDR3 sequences, 15% to 20% being singletons. V lost 3 bases and J 9 bases, leaving 14 bases between the germline ends. Germline CDR1 SGHVS, CDR2 FNYEAQ. There are 13 residues in the CDR3. This TCR came from a human donor in good health (CMV status not recorded). Some clones in this sample may be carry-over from other donors' samples. The sample taken for sequencing was PBMCs. The chain carries TRBV7-6 and TRBJ2-5; no clear D. The CDR3 protein is CASSFLAVRSQYF. In DNA form, the CDR3 reads TGTGCCAGCAGCTTTTTGGCCGTTAGGTCCCAGTACTTC.